This is a list of T cell receptor beta chains from one sample in a study of blood T cell repertoires in COVID-19. The method was immunoSEQ multiplex PCR; TCRdb's version includes in-frame clones alone and lacks a portion of them. Among about 91,000 clones listed, 70% to 90% were seen once. The sequencing input was peripheral blood. The origin of the receptors is a man in his 70s with acute or convalescent COVID-19. Each CDR3 is given with its conserved first and last residue. D genes are given only for firm matches. Size is stated for part of the rows, as once, few or many counts, or as a class when the clone is expanded.

>TRBJ2-3|TRBV6-2/TRBV6-3|.|.
TGTGCCAGCAGTGGGCGACTAGCAGGGGTAATTTGGGGGAACACAGATACGCAGTATTTT
CASSGRLAGVIWGNTDTQYF
>TRBJ1-1|TRBV7-8|TRBD1|.
TGTGCCAGCAGCCGGACAGGAGGGATCACTGAAGCTTTCTTT
CASSRTGGITEAFF
>TRBJ2-3|TRBV14|.|.
TGTGCCAGCAGCCAAGAACAGGATTACACAGATACGCAGTATTTT
CASSQEQDYTDTQYF
>TRBJ2-3|TRBV10-2|TRBD2|.
TGCGCCAGCAGTGAGAGGTCTAGCGGGGCAGATACGCAGTATTTT
CASSERSSGADTQYF
>TRBJ1-5|TRBV19|.|.
TGTGCCAGTAGTATACTTGATCAGCCCCAGCATTTT
CASSILDQPQHF
>TRBJ1-2|TRBV6-5|.|.
TGTGCCAGCAGTTACTCGACCGATCCAGGGGTCTATGGCTACACCTTC
CASSYSTDPGVYGYTF
>TRBJ1-3|TRBV10-3|.|.
TGTGCCATCAGTGGGGGGACACTCTCTGGAAACACCATATATTTT
CAISGGTLSGNTIYF
>TRBJ2-7|TRBV20-1|TRBD1|.
TGCAGTGCTATTGACAGGGGGCCTCACGAGCAGTACTTC
CSAIDRGPHEQYF
>TRBJ1-4|TRBV28|.|.
TGTGCCAGCAGTAACCAGGGAACTAATGAAAAACTGTTTTTT
CASSNQGTNEKLFF
>TRBJ1-4|TRBV18|.|.
TGTGCCAGCTCATTACGGCGGCATGCAACTAATGAAAAACTGTTTTTT
CASSLRRHATNEKLFF
>TRBJ2-7|TRBV2|.|.
TGTGCCAGCAGTGAAGCGCGGGCGGGAGAGCAGTACTTC
CASSEARAGEQYF
>TRBJ2-3|TRBV9|.|.
TGTGCCAGCAGCGTAGATCAAGCCCCCCAGTATTTT
CASSVDQAPQYF
>TRBJ1-4|TRBV5-1|.|.
TGCGCCAGCAGCTTAACTAACAGGGCTGCTAATGAAAAACTGTTTTTT
CASSLTNRAANEKLFF
>TRBJ1-6|TRBV29-1|TRBD1|.
TGCAGCGTCGGGGACAGGCCTGATTCACCCCTCCACTTT
CSVGDRPDSPLHF
>TRBJ2-1|TRBV6-4|.|.
TGTGCCAGCAGTGATACAGACGGCTCCTACAATGAGCAGTTCTTC
CASSDTDGSYNEQFF
>TRBJ1-1|TRBV27|TRBD1|.
TGTGCCAGCAGTGATAGACAGGGGCGTTATGAAGCTTTCTTT
CASSDRQGRYEAFF
>TRBJ2-3|TRBV9|.|once
TGTGCCAGCAGCCCGACTACAGGGAATGGTGTGGATACGCAGTATTTT
CASSPTTGNGVDTQYF
>TRBJ1-4|TRBV4-2|.|few
TGTGCCAGCAGCCAAGGAGCCTCAGGGGACGTTGAAAAACTGTTTTTT
CASSQGASGDVEKLFF
>TRBJ1-5|TRBV2|.|few
TGTGCCAGCAGTGAACAGACAGTCGGCAGGGCCAATCAGCCCCAGCATTTT
CASSEQTVGRANQPQHF
>TRBJ1-6|TRBV2|.|.
TGTGCCAGCAGTGAACTACCCGGGAATTCACCCCTCCACTTT
CASSELPGNSPLHF
>TRBJ1-2|TRBV5-1|.|.
TGCGCCAGCAGCCCAGACCCCCGGGTTAACTATGGCTACACCTTC
CASSPDPRVNYGYTF
>TRBJ2-2|TRBV11-1|.|.
TGTGCCAGCAGCTTAGTCACAGGGTCGAGCACCGGGGAGCTGTTTTTT
CASSLVTGSSTGELFF
>TRBJ2-2|TRBV11-3|TRBD1|.
TGTGCCAGCAGCCACGGGACAGCCCGAAGGACCGGGGAGCTGTTTTTT
CASSHGTARRTGELFF
>TRBJ2-3|TRBV7-2|TRBD2|.
TGTGCCAGCAGCTTACTAGCGGGGGCGATAGATACGCAGTATTTT
CASSLLAGAIDTQYF
>TRBJ2-7|TRBV19|TRBD1|.
TGTGCCAGTGCACCGGGACAGACCTCCTCCTACGAGCAGTACTTC
CASAPGQTSSYEQYF
>TRBJ2-1|TRBV4-2|TRBD2|few
TGTGCCAGCAGCCAAGACCTAGCGGGGGTAGGCAATGAGCAGTTCTTC
CASSQDLAGVGNEQFF
>TRBJ2-1|TRBV2|TRBD2|.
TGTGCCAGCATATTGGGACTAGCTGGGAATGAGCAGTTCTTC
CASILGLAGNEQFF
>TRBJ2-7|TRBV29-1|.|.
TGCAGCGTTGAACAAGGGGAAGGTTACGAGCAGTACTTC
CSVEQGEGYEQYF
>TRBJ1-4|TRBV18|.|.
TGTGCCAGCTCACCCTCGACAGGTCTGGATGAAAAACTGTTTTTT
CASSPSTGLDEKLFF
>TRBJ1-2|TRBV27|.|.
TGTGCCAGCAGTTTACGCTCAGCTAACTATGGCTACACCTTC
CASSLRSANYGYTF
>TRBJ2-2|TRBV7-3|TRBD1|.
TGTGCCAGCAGCTTATACGGACAGGGGGCATACACCGGGGAGCTGTTTTTT
CASSLYGQGAYTGELFF
>TRBJ2-1|TRBV27|TRBD1|.
TGTGCCAGCAGCCCCCCAGGGGGATGGAATGAGCAGTTCTTC
CASSPPGGWNEQFF
>TRBJ2-5|TRBV5-1|TRBD2|.
TGCGCCAGCAGCCCGGGACTAGCGGGGGAGGAGACCCAGTACTTC
CASSPGLAGEETQYF
>TRBJ1-1|TRBV19|.|.
TGTGCCAGTAGTATTTACGGGAAACTTGCCGAAGCTTTCTTT
CASSIYGKLAEAFF
>TRBJ1-2|TRBV3-1/TRBV3-2|TRBD1|once
TGTGCCAGCAGCCGGAACGGTGCAGGGGGCCATGGCTACACCTTC
CASSRNGAGGHGYTF
>TRBJ2-1|TRBV6-5|.|.
TGTGCCAGCACCCCCGTTTCCGAGGTTGGTGAGCAGTTCTTC
CASTPVSEVGEQFF
>TRBJ1-1|TRBV20-1|.|.
TGCAGTGCCCGGACAAGGAAGGCTTTCTTT
CSARTRKAFF
>TRBJ2-7|TRBV25-1|.|.
TGTGCCAGCAGTGCATTCCACGAGCAGTACTTC
CASSAFHEQYF
>TRBJ1-2|TRBV6-5|TRBD1|.
TGTGCCAGCAGGCGACGACAGGGGAACTATGGCTACACCTTC
CASRRRQGNYGYTF
>TRBJ1-1|TRBV5-1|TRBD1|.
TGCGCCAGCAGCTTGGGCGACAGGGGGCCGATTGGTGGGACTGAAGCTTTCTTT
CASSLGDRGPIGGTEAFF
>TRBJ1-1|TRBV3-1/TRBV3-2|TRBD1|once
TGTGCCAGCAGCCCCCAGACAGGGGGACGAATGAACACTGAAGCTTTCTTT
CASSPQTGGRMNTEAFF
>TRBJ2-1|TRBV24-1|.|.
TGTGCCACCAGTGATCGATTCGGGAGCTCCTACAATGAGCAGTTCTTC
CATSDRFGSSYNEQFF
>TRBJ1-1|TRBV3-1/TRBV3-2|.|.
TGTGCCAGCAGAGTCGGGGGAATGAACACTGAAGCTTTCTTT
CASRVGGMNTEAFF